The 6 T cell receptor beta chains below all came from one sample that was sequenced in a study of identical twins (dated by TCRdb to between 2015 and 2016). The method behind the library was 5' RACE. The instrument given in TCRdb is Illumina HiSeq 2000. TCRdb reprocessed the public reads (quality trimming at Q25 with fastp, clone calling with MiXCR) and kept in-frame beta chains. Rows are unified per CDR3 protein, each entry keeping the most common DNA and genes. A total of roughly 710,000 distinct CDR3 sequences appear in this sample, approximately 6% of them only once. The ten largest clones capture approximately 1.6% of the sample. The source material was naive T cells sorted from blood. The cell subset or site label, read with the paper, signifies: cells isolated with a human naive T-cell isolation kit. These receptors were collected from a man aged 18 to 30 in good health.

The J gene is TRBJ2-7, the V gene TRBV7-2; TRBD2 matches 8 bases. V trimming: 5 bases; J trimming: 7 bases; junction bases outside the gene matches: 10. This CDR3 region has 14 residues. Germline V gene sequence: CDR1 SGHTA, CDR2 FQGNSA. The CDR3: CASSPNTASGEQYF. The CDR3 region has the DNA TGTGCCAGCAGCCCAAACACGGCTAGCGGGGAGCAGTACTTC.

In this sample, this clonotype turned up a few times. This chain connects TRBV9 to TRBJ2-5, with unresolved D. This CDR3 is built from 15 residues. From germline, CDR1 is SGDLS and CDR2 YYNGEE. V was cut by 0 bases and J by 4 bases, with 13 bases left in between. The CDR3 is CASSVDNRVRETQYF. CDR3 DNA: TGTGCCAGCAGCGTAGATAACCGGGTGCGAGAGACCCAGTACTTC.

This clonotype was seen a few times. The CDR3 is CASSQDFTGGPYNEQFF. Written as DNA, the CDR3 is TGTGCCAGCAGCCAAGATTTTACGGGAGGGCCTTACAATGAGCAGTTCTTC. The rearrangement links TRBV3-1 to TRBJ2-1, with 8 bases fitting TRBD2. Per germline, CDR1 LGHDT and CDR2 YNNKEL (reference sequence). After removal of 0 bases from V and 4 bases from J, the junction contained 8 bases not matched to a gene. The CDR3 is 17 amino acids.

The CDR3 here is CASSLGGPSANEQFF. CDR3 in DNA: TGTGCCAGCAGCTTAGGGGGTCCTAGTGCAAATGAGCAGTTCTTC. The rearrangement joins TRBV7-9 to TRBJ2-1; no reliable D call. The length of the CDR3 is 15 residues. V shed 1 base and J shed 7 bases, with 14 bases lying between them. Germline assignment: CDR1 SEHNR and CDR2 FQNEAQ (reference sequence).

CDR3 DNA sequence: TGTGCCAGCAGCCCCACAGGGTTCTCTGGGGCCAACGTCCTGACTTTC. Its protein is CASSPTGFSGANVLTF. V is TRBV3-1 and J is TRBJ2-6; a possible D gene is TRBD1 (6 bases). Germline V gene sequence: CDR1 LGHDT, CDR2 YNNKEL (reference sequence). Between the trimmed V and J ends, which lost 4 bases and 0 bases, there was a span of 10 bases. This CDR3 is 16 amino acids long.

This clonotype was seen repeatedly, ten times or more. The V gene is TRBV28, the J gene TRBJ2-7; D is unclear. CDR1 is MDHEN and CDR2 is SYDVKM in the germline V gene. V was cut by 2 bases and J by 0 bases, with 11 bases left in between. This CDR3 region has 15 residues. For the CDR3, the DNA is TGTGCCAGCAGTTTAAGTTGGGGTCACTCCTACGAGCAGTACTTC. Encoded protein: CASSLSWGHSYEQYF.